This TCR beta chain originates from a study of blood T cell repertoires in COVID-19. CDR1 and CDR2 from the germline V gene are MNHEY and SVGAGI. V trimming: 0 bases; J trimming: 2 bases; junction bases outside the gene matches: 4. This CDR3 has 16 residues. Sequencing used immunoSEQ multiplex PCR; TCRdb keeps in-frame clones, though not all of them. The profile shows about 210,000 clones, approximately 80% of them singletons. This TCR came from a man aged 25-45 years with acute COVID-19. This rearrangement joins TRBV6-5 to TRBJ1-3; 7 positions match TRBD1. Sequenced input: PBMCs or T cells enriched from blood (not recorded which). CDR3 sequence reads: CASSYSRDSPGNTIYF. The CDR3 nucleotides read TGTGCCAGCAGTTACTCGAGGGACAGTCCTGGAAACACCATATATTTT.